This entry lists 21 T cell receptor beta chains sequenced from one sample in a study of CD8 T cells in ankylosing spondylitis. MiXCR was run by TCRdb on the 5' RACE reads, yielding one entry per CDR3 protein. This sample yields about 300,000 distinct CDR3 sequences, of which about a fifth are seen a single time; 3.5% belongs to the top ten. Specimen: blood, either unsorted or a sorted T cell fraction (not recorded which). These receptors all stem from a female donor with ankylosing spondylitis or in good health (not recorded which).

This clonotype was found a few times. The chain carries TRBV6-1 and TRBJ1-2; D may be TRBD1 (5 bases). Germline V gene lookup returns CDR1 MNHNS and CDR2 SASEGT. This CDR3 is 13 amino acids long. Trimming cost V 7 bases and J 6 bases, with 15 bases left between them. In nucleotides, the CDR3 is TGTGCCAGCACCTTCCTAGGGGTCGATGGCTACACCTTC. Its translation: CASTFLGVDGYTF.

The chain is built from TRBV7-9 and TRBJ2-1; maybe TRBD2 (5 bases). Germline CDR1 SEHNR, CDR2 FQNEAQ (reference sequence). This CDR3 is 15 amino acids long. Between the trimmed V and J ends, which lost 8 bases and 5 bases, there was a span of 19 bases. The CDR3 loop is CASSTLREMNNEQFF. Here the CDR3 DNA reads TGTGCCAGCTCCACTTTGAGGGAGATGAACAATGAGCAGTTCTTC.

This clonotype was detected only a few times. The V gene is TRBV5-1, the J gene TRBJ1-2; D perhaps matches TRBD1 (6 bases). CDR1 is SGHRS and CDR2 is YFSETQ in the germline V gene. Trimming stripped 6 bases from V and 2 bases from J, with 20 bases between. This CDR3 has 16 residues. For the CDR3, the DNA is TGCGCCAGCATCCCATCCCCGGGACACTTAAACTATGGCTACACCTTC. It specifies CASIPSPGHLNYGYTF.

This rearrangement joins TRBV15 to TRBJ2-2; D may correspond to TRBD1 or TRBD2 (5 bases each). Trimming took off 1 base at V and 7 bases at J, with 13 bases between the two ends. Germline CDR1 is LNHNV and CDR2 is YYDKDF (reference sequence). The CDR3 runs 15 residues. The CDR3 coding sequence is TGTGCCACCAGCAGAGTGGCAGGGAGCGTCGGGGAGCTGTTTTTT. This codes for CATSRVAGSVGELFF.

Only a few counts were recorded for this clonotype. The chain uses TRBV7-2 and TRBJ2-1, with 11 bases identical to TRBD2. CDR1 and CDR2 (germline): SGHTA, FQGNSA. The CDR3 has 17 residues. The V and J ends lost 5 bases and 9 bases, in that order; junction bases with no gene match: 15. DNA for the CDR3: TGTGCCAGCAGCACTAGGCCCCTAGCGGGAGGATGGTTTGAGCAGTTCTTC. Protein product: CASSTRPLAGGWFEQFF.

This clonotype appeared a few times. The chain uses TRBV7-9 and TRBJ2-3; the match to TRBD1 covers 7 bases. Trimming at V came to 6 bases and at J to 1 base, leaving 4 bases not matched to a gene. The CDR3 has 14 amino acids. The V gene's germline CDR1 is SEHNR and CDR2 FQNEAQ (reference sequence). CDR3 protein: CASRPTGGTDTQYF. CDR3 bases: TGTGCCAGCAGGCCCACAGGGGGCACAGATACGCAGTATTTT.

The rearrangement joins TRBV5-1 to TRBJ2-1; 7 positions agree with TRBD2. The CDR3 has 15 residues. Germline values: CDR1 SGHRS, CDR2 YFSETQ. Trimming cost V 6 bases and J 4 bases; bases outside gene matches: 10. The CDR3 loop is CASTPAGGSYNEQFF. The DNA for the CDR3 is TGCGCCAGCACCCCTGCCGGCGGGAGTTACAATGAGCAGTTCTTC.

The rearrangement links TRBV7-2 to TRBJ2-5; tentatively, D is TRBD2 (6 bases). CDR1 and CDR2 (germline): SGHTA, FQGNSA. Between the trimmed V and J ends, which lost 2 bases and 5 bases, there was a span of 15 bases. The CDR3 covers 15 residues. CDR3 sequence reads: CASSLKRASEETQYF. CDR3 nucleotide sequence: TGTGCCAGCAGCTTAAAAAGGGCTAGCGAGGAGACCCAGTACTTC.

This chain links TRBV20-1 with TRBJ2-7, with TRBD2 matching 9 bases. J gave up 1 base and V 7 bases, and 5 bases lay outside the gene matches. This CDR3 contains 13 residues. Germline values: CDR1 DFQATT, CDR2 SNEGSKA (reference sequence). CDR3 nucleotide sequence: TGCAGTGGGATAGCGGGAGCTTCCTACGAGCAGTACTTC. Protein: CSGIAGASYEQYF.

The gene calls are TRBV20-1 and TRBJ2-4; D is uncertain. The length of the CDR3 is 13 residues. V gave up 0 bases and J gave up 4 bases, with 7 bases separating them. Germline V gene data show CDR1 as DFQATT and CDR2 as SNEGSKA (reference sequence). This CDR3 reads CSARDPGKNIQYF. The CDR3 DNA reads TGCAGTGCTAGAGATCCTGGGAAAAACATTCAGTACTTC.

This clonotype has a handful of counts. The chain recombines TRBV20-1 with TRBJ2-7; D call uncertain. The CDR3 contains 12 residues. The germline gives CDR1 DFQATT, CDR2 SNEGSKA (reference sequence). V was pared by 6 bases and J by 5 bases, with 14 bases between. This CDR3 reads CSARPGPHEQYF. In DNA form, the CDR3 reads TGCAGTGCCAGACCCGGACCCCACGAGCAGTACTTC.

In DNA form, the CDR3 reads TGTGCCAGCAGTGGCACTAGCGGGATGGAGACCCAGTACTTC. Its protein product is CASSGTSGMETQYF. This sequence joins TRBV6-1 and TRBJ2-5; 10 nucleotides agree with TRBD2. V gave up 4 bases and J gave up 5 bases; unmatched junction bases: 4. The CDR3 totals 14 residues. CDR1 is MNHNS, CDR2 SASEGT, per germline.

This chain uses TRBV29-1 with TRBJ1-1; 9 bases are a match to TRBD1. The CDR3 length is 16 residues. In germline, CDR1 is SQVTM, CDR2 ANQGSEA. V lost 4 bases to trimming and J lost 4 bases; unmatched junction nucleotides: 13. The CDR3 loop reads CSVAPGQGHRGTEAFF. DNA of the CDR3: TGCAGCGTTGCCCCGGGACAGGGCCACCGCGGCACTGAAGCTTTCTTT.

This clonotype was observed a handful of times. The chain links TRBV6-1 to TRBJ2-5; 8 nucleotides align to TRBD2. This CDR3 comprises 15 residues. Germline lookup yields CDR1 MNHNS and CDR2 SASEGT. The V segment lost 5 bases and the J segment 6 bases; nucleotides outside the gene matches: 11. This chain's CDR3 is CASSPGTSPIQTQYF. CDR3 coding DNA: TGTGCCAGCAGTCCTGGGACTAGTCCTATACAGACCCAGTACTTC.

The chain combines TRBV5-5 with TRBJ1-5; D not certain. Germline lookup yields CDR1 SGHKS and CDR2 YYEKEE (reference sequence). CDR3 length equals 14 residues. V lost 0 bases, J lost 1 base, and 5 bases lay in between. The CDR3 nucleotides are TGTGCCAGCAGCTTGGCAGCCAGCAATCAGCCCCAGCATTTT. Encoded protein: CASSLAASNQPQHF.

There are a few counts of this clonotype. This chain connects TRBV29-1 to TRBJ1-5, with 7 nucleotides matching TRBD1. Germline CDR1 SQVTM, CDR2 ANQGSEA. The length of the CDR3 is 13 residues. Losses at the gene ends were 4 bases for V and 3 bases for J; bases not matched to a gene: 3. CDR3 region: CSVAGGSNQPQHF. The CDR3, as DNA: TGCAGCGTTGCAGGGGGATCCAATCAGCCCCAGCATTTT.

This chain connects TRBV11-2 to TRBJ2-4; D unresolved. The V end lost 0 bases, the J end lost 1 base, and 10 bases lay between the germline ends. Per germline, CDR1 SGHAT and CDR2 FQNNGV. The CDR3 length is 16 residues. As DNA, the CDR3 is TGTGCCAGCAGCTTAGATGGTCCCGGGGCCAAAAACATTCAGTACTTC. It codes for CASSLDGPGAKNIQYF.

This chain connects TRBV20-1 to TRBJ1-1; no firm D call. There are 13 residues in the CDR3. Trimming shortened V by 3 bases and J by 5 bases, and 13 bases separated the two germline ends. Germline V CDR1 and CDR2: DFQATT, SNEGSKA (reference sequence). The CDR3 DNA reads TGCAGTGCTAGGTACAATTCTGAGACTGAAGCTTTCTTT. It encodes CSARYNSETEAFF.

The J gene is TRBJ2-5, the V gene TRBV10-3; the match to TRBD2 covers 14 bases. With 10 bases clipped from V and 5 bases from J, the junction kept 12 bases outside the gene matches. The CDR3 runs 16 residues. The germline V gene has CDR1 ENHRY and CDR2 SYGVKD. CDR3 DNA sequence: TGTGCCAGCCAAACGGGACTAGCGGGAGTAAGGGAGACCCAGTACTTC. Protein product: CASQTGLAGVRETQYF.

This clonotype appeared a few times. CDR3 sequence: CASSQDNRQFDEQYF. The DNA of the CDR3 is TGCGCCAGCAGCCAAGATAACAGGCAGTTTGACGAGCAGTACTTC. This sequence joins TRBV4-3 and TRBJ2-7, with D tentatively TRBD1 (5 bases). The CDR3 has 15 amino acids. V shed 0 bases and J shed 5 bases, with 14 bases lying between them. The V gene's germline CDR1 is LGHNA and CDR2 YSLEER.

CDR3 nucleotides: TGTGCCAGCAGTTTCGACAGGGGCGCAGGCTATGGCTACACCTTC. This gives the protein CASSFDRGAGYGYTF. The rearrangement links TRBV6-5 to TRBJ1-2; 8 nucleotides align to TRBD1. There are 15 residues in the CDR3. V was pared by 4 bases and J by 4 bases, with 8 bases of the junction left unmatched. CDR1 is MNHEY, CDR2 SVGAGI, per germline.